One sample yielded the 27 T cell receptor beta chains listed below, sequenced in a study of shared clonotypes between healthy human individuals. The protocol was immunoSEQ multiplex PCR, while the TCRdb copy is restricted to in-frame clones and leaves out a portion. The table lists 500,000 to 650,000 clones, around three quarters of them singletons. The sample taken for sequencing was PBMCs. The origin of the receptors is a woman aged 40 to 50 in good health. Some clones in this sample may be carry-over from other donors' samples.

This sequence joins TRBV6-5 and TRBJ2-7; D unclear. The germline gives CDR1 MNHEY, CDR2 SVGAGI. This CDR3 has 16 amino acids. V was shortened by 0 bases and J by 3 bases, with 15 bases between the two germline ends. CDR3 in amino acids: CASSYSANLPDYEQYF. DNA for the CDR3: TGTGCCAGCAGTTACTCGGCTAATCTCCCAGACTACGAGCAGTACTTC.

This clone occurred once. The chain carries TRBV5-1 and TRBJ2-1; 10 nucleotides align to TRBD2. This CDR3 has 20 residues. Germline lookup yields CDR1 SGHRS and CDR2 YFSETQ. J gave up 4 bases and V 3 bases, and 19 bases lay outside the gene matches. The CDR3 DNA reads TGCGCCAGCAGCTCCAAGGGGGCGGCAGGGCAGCGGGAGGGTTACAATGAGCAGTTCTTC. Its translation: CASSSKGAAGQREGYNEQFF.

This chain links TRBV7-9 with TRBJ2-7, with 10 bases that match TRBD2. V dropped 5 bases and J dropped 0; count of bases not matched to a gene: 16. CDR3 size: 19 residues. Germline V gives CDR1 SEHNR, CDR2 FQNEAQ (reference sequence). CDR3 amino acids: CASSARLAGTGLSSYEQYF. DNA of the CDR3: TGTGCCAGCAGCGCCCGACTAGCGGGCACCGGACTCAGCTCCTACGAGCAGTACTTC.

The CDR3 nucleotides are TGTGCCAGCTCACCACTAACTAGCGGAGTGGGGTACGAGCAGTACTTC. This gives the protein CASSPLTSGVGYEQYF. J is TRBJ2-7 and V is TRBV18, with 8 bases fitting TRBD2. CDR3 length: 16 amino acids. The V gene's germline CDR1 is KGHSH and CDR2 LQKENI. The V gene end was trimmed by 1 base and the J gene end by 4 bases; junction bases not matched to a gene: 9.

V and J are TRBV28 and TRBJ2-7; 14 positions match TRBD2. V lost 2 bases, J lost 6 bases, and 6 bases stayed unmatched. CDR3 length: 16 amino acids. Germline V lookup: CDR1 MDHEN, CDR2 SYDVKM. CDR3 region: CASSLPTTSGRAEQYF. DNA for the CDR3: TGTGCCAGCAGTTTACCGACGACTAGCGGGAGGGCCGAGCAGTACTTC.

In this sample, this clone turned up a few times. The chain employs TRBV14 and TRBJ2-1; 11 bases match TRBD2. Trimming removed 4 bases from V and 10 bases from J; junction bases left unmatched: 9. The CDR3 extends over 15 amino acids. CDR1 and CDR2 (germline): SGHDN, FVKESK. Here the CDR3 DNA reads TGTGCCAGCAGCCCATTAGCGGGAGGGCGCTCGGAGCAGTTCTTC. Its protein is CASSPLAGGRSEQFF.

CDR3 nucleotides: TGTGCCAGCAGTTACTCGTGGAGTTCCACAGATACGCAGTATTTT. Residues: CASSYSWSSTDTQYF. The chain uses TRBV6-5 and TRBJ2-3; D is undetermined. CDR1 and CDR2 from the germline V gene are MNHEY and SVGAGI. The CDR3 sequence is 15 residues long. The ends were cut back, 0 bases at V and 2 bases at J, with 9 bases in the middle.

This chain links TRBV18 with TRBJ2-1; D ambiguous. The V gene lost 6 bases and the J gene lost 3 bases, with 6 bases spanning the gap. From germline, CDR1 is KGHSH and CDR2 LQKENI. CDR3 length: 12 amino acids. The CDR3 DNA reads as TGTGCCAGCTCCCCCGACTACAATGAGCAGTTCTTC. Translation: CASSPDYNEQFF. Drawing the rest from reference TRBV18 and TRBJ2-1, the complete variable domain is NAGVMQNPRHLVRRRGQEARLRCSPMKGHSHVYWYRQLPEEGLKFMVYLQKENIIDESGMPKERFSAEFPKEGPSILRIQQVVRGDSAAYFCASSPDYNEQFFGPGTRLTVL.

The CDR3 region is CAWSRRTPYEQYF. CDR3 nucleotide sequence: TGTGCCTGGAGTAGGAGGACACCCTACGAGCAGTACTTC. The V call is TRBV30, the J call TRBJ2-7; either TRBD1 or TRBD2 may fit D (5 bases each). The CDR3 extends over 13 amino acids. V was cut by 2 bases and J by 2 bases, with 10 bases left in between. Germline CDR1 reads GTSNPN; CDR2 reads SVGIG (reference sequence).

The V and J genes are TRBV5-1 and TRBJ2-1; D not resolved. CDR1 SGHRS and CDR2 YFSETQ come from the germline V gene. CDR3 size: 16 residues. Trimming shortened V by 0 bases and J by 0 bases, and 10 bases separated the two germline ends. The CDR3 region is CASSLVAQSSYNEQFF. The CDR3 coding sequence is TGCGCCAGCAGCTTGGTCGCACAGAGCTCCTACAATGAGCAGTTCTTC.

The chain has TRBV6-5 and TRBJ1-1, with D perhaps matching TRBD1 (5 bases). The CDR3 is 13 residues long. V was clipped by 6 bases and J by 6 bases, with 14 bases between them. Germline assignment: CDR1 MNHEY and CDR2 SVGAGI. The CDR3: CASRRSGAPEAFF. CDR3 bases: TGTGCCAGCAGACGTTCCGGGGCCCCTGAAGCTTTCTTT.

The sample holds many counts of this clone. This chain connects TRBV29-1 to TRBJ2-7, with D possibly TRBD1 on 5 matching bases. The CDR3 runs 14 residues. The germline V gene has CDR1 SQVTM and CDR2 ANQGSEA. Trimming took off 6 bases at V and 3 bases at J, with 18 bases between the two ends. The CDR3, as DNA: TGCAGCGTCCAAATCGGCAGGGCTGGCTACGAGCAGTACTTC. This codes for CSVQIGRAGYEQYF.

V gene TRBV5-4 combines with J gene TRBJ2-1, with 13 bases matching TRBD2. Germline CDR1 reads SGHNT; CDR2 reads YYREEE (reference sequence). This CDR3 is 18 amino acids long. V lost 4 bases to trimming and J lost 3 bases; unmatched junction nucleotides: 10. CDR3 DNA: TGTGCCAGCAGCAAGGGACTAGCGGGATACACCGTCTACAATGAGCAGTTCTTC. Amino acid sequence: CASSKGLAGYTVYNEQFF.

The gene calls are TRBV14 and TRBJ2-7; 11 positions agree with TRBD2. Trimming at V came to 2 bases and at J to 4 bases, leaving 1 base not matched to a gene. The CDR3 runs 14 residues. The germline CDR1 and CDR2 sequences are SGHDN and FVKESK. The CDR3 here is CASSQLAGGYEQYF. CDR3 sequence (DNA): TGTGCCAGCAGCCAACTAGCGGGAGGTTACGAGCAGTACTTC. The full variable domain, completed using reference TRBV14 and TRBJ2-7, is EAGVTQFPSHSVIEKGQTVTLRCDPISGHDNLYWYRRVMGKEIKFLLHFVKESKQDESGMPNNRFLAERTGGTYSTLKVQPAELEDSGVYFCASSQLAGGYEQYFGPGTRLTVT.

With respect to this clone: A read error may produce the germline difference seen at one junction end. The genes are TRBV25-1 and TRBJ1-4; the D is unclear. The CDR3 covers 15 residues. Per germline, CDR1 MGHDK and CDR2 SYGVNS. CDR3 in amino acids: CASSAPGGYLEKLLF. The DNA for the CDR3 is TGTGCCAGCAGTGCCCCCGGAGGATATCTTGAAAAACTGCTTTTT.

In this sample, this clone turned up once. The chain carries TRBV28 and TRBJ1-3; 7 nucleotides align to TRBD1. From germline, CDR1 is MDHEN and CDR2 SYDVKM. V was clipped by 6 bases and J by 0 bases; unmatched bases: 11. The CDR3 totals 17 residues. CDR3 in amino acids: CASRGRDSLLSGNTIYF. The DNA for the CDR3 is TGTGCCAGCAGAGGCCGGGACAGCCTACTCTCTGGAAACACCATATATTTT.

The chain has TRBV20-1 and TRBJ2-7; D not resolved. CDR3 length: 9 residues. The germline V gene has CDR1 DFQATT and CDR2 SNEGSKA (reference sequence). V was cut by 6 bases and J by 6 bases, with 6 bases left in between. DNA of the CDR3: TGCAGTGCGGATTTCGAGCAGTACTTC. Its translation: CSADFEQYF.

The chain employs TRBV4-3 and TRBJ2-2, with D possibly being TRBD1 (6 bases). The CDR3 is 15 amino acids. V lost 0 bases and J 5 bases, leaving 10 bases between the germline ends. Germline CDR1 and CDR2: LGHNA and YSLEER. CDR3 in amino acids: CASSQDLRGTGELFF. Written as DNA, the CDR3 is TGCGCCAGCAGCCAAGATCTGAGGGGGACCGGGGAGCTGTTTTTT.

The chain recombines TRBV5-1 with TRBJ2-6; no reliable D call. Germline V gene data show CDR1 as SGHRS and CDR2 as YFSETQ. CDR3 length equals 18 residues. The V end was cut by 2 bases, the J end by 0 bases, with 15 bases between. CDR3 in DNA: TGCGCCAGCAGCTTCACTGCCAAGGATTTCTCTGGGGCCAACGTCCTGACTTTC. Residues: CASSFTAKDFSGANVLTF.

V gene TRBV4-1 combines with J gene TRBJ2-7; D may be TRBD2 (5 bases). Trimming took off 4 bases at V and 0 bases at J, with 13 bases between the two ends. Per germline, CDR1 MGHRA and CDR2 YSYEKL. The CDR3 covers 15 residues. CDR3 sequence reads: CASSPGGGISYEQYF. The CDR3 region has the DNA TGCGCCAGCAGCCCCGGAGGTGGCATCTCCTACGAGCAGTACTTC.

Ten or more counts support this clone. This sample includes further DNA sequences coding for the same CDR3. The J gene is TRBJ1-5, the V gene TRBV2, with a weak D call TRBD1 (6 bases). CDR1 and CDR2 from the germline V gene are SNHLY and FYNNEI. The CDR3 runs 13 residues. Deletions cut 6 bases from V and 6 bases from J, with 12 bases between. CDR3 nucleotides: TGTGCCAGCAGCAGGGACACAGGTCAGCCCCAGCATTTT. The encoded protein is CASSRDTGQPQHF.

Written as DNA, the CDR3 is TGTGCCAGCAGTCCGGAGTACGAGCAGTACTTC. This encodes CASSPEYEQYF. The V and J genes are TRBV28 and TRBJ2-7; no definite D call. Germline V lookup: CDR1 MDHEN, CDR2 SYDVKM. The CDR3 sequence is 11 residues long. Trimming took off 5 bases at V and 4 bases at J, with 6 bases between the two ends. The complete variable domain, with remaining parts taken from reference TRBV28 and TRBJ2-7, reads DVKVTQSSRYLVKRTGEKVFLECVQDMDHENMFWYRQDPGLGLRLIYFSYDVKMKEKGDIPEGYSVSREKKERFSLILESASTNQTSMYLCASSPEYEQYFGPGTRLTVT.

The chain employs TRBV30 and TRBJ2-7; 7 positions match TRBD1. Germline lookup yields CDR1 GTSNPN and CDR2 SVGIG (reference sequence). J was trimmed by 5 bases and V by 0 bases; bases with no gene match: 7. This CDR3 has 14 amino acids. The CDR3 region is CAWSVKGARNEQYF. In DNA, the CDR3 is TGTGCCTGGAGTGTGAAGGGGGCGCGCAACGAGCAGTACTTC.

The CDR3 region is CASSLAGVGDTQYF. DNA of the CDR3: TGTGCCAGCAGTTTGGCGGGCGTGGGCGATACGCAGTATTTT. V and J are TRBV27 and TRBJ2-3, with D possibly TRBD2 on 5 matching bases. The CDR3 length is 14 residues. The V end was cut by 3 bases, the J end by 6 bases, with 13 bases between. Looked up from germline, CDR1 is MNHEY and CDR2 is SMNVEV (reference sequence).

The V gene is TRBV6-1, the J gene TRBJ2-7; no reliable D call. The CDR3 has 14 residues. Germline loops: CDR1 MNHNS, CDR2 SASEGT. The V gene lost 4 bases and the J gene lost 0 bases, with 10 bases spanning the gap. In DNA, the CDR3 is TGTGCCAGCAGTGTGACACCTTTCTCCTACGAGCAGTACTTC. It translates to CASSVTPFSYEQYF.

A few counts support this clone. The chain carries TRBV19 and TRBJ2-1; 8 nucleotides line up with TRBD2. Germline V CDR1 and CDR2: LNHDA, SQIVND (reference sequence). V trimming: 4 bases; J trimming: 0 bases; junction bases outside the gene matches: 8. The CDR3 is 17 residues long. The CDR3 is CASSTPLAGRSYNEQFF. CDR3 DNA sequence: TGTGCCAGTAGTACCCCCTTAGCGGGACGCTCCTACAATGAGCAGTTCTTC.

The chain links TRBV7-8 to TRBJ2-5; D perhaps matches TRBD2 (6 bases). This CDR3 comprises 15 residues. CDR1 and CDR2 from the germline V gene are SGHVS and FQNEAQ. The V end lost 5 bases, the J end lost 5 bases, and 18 bases lay between the germline ends. The DNA of the CDR3 is TGTGCCAGCAGCAGAGTTAGGGGAGGAGGGGAGACCCAGTACTTC. Its translation is CASSRVRGGGETQYF.